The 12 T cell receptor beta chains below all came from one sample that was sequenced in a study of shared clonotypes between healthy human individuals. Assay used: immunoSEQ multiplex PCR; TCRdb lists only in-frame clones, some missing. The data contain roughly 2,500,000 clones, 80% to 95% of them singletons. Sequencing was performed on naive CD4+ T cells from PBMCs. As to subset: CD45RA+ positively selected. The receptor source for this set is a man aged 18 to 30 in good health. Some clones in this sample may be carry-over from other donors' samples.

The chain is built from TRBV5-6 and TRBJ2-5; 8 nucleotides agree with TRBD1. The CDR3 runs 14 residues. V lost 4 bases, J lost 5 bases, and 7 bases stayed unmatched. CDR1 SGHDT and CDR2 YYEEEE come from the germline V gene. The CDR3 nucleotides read TGTGCCAGCAGCACGGACAGGGTAGACGAGACCCAGTACTTC. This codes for CASSTDRVDETQYF.

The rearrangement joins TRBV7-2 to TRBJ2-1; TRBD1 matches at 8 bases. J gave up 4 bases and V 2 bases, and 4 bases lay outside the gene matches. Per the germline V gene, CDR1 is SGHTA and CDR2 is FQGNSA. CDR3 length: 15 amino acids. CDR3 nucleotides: TGTGCCAGCAGCTTATGGCGGACAGGGTACAATGAGCAGTTCTTC. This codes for CASSLWRTGYNEQFF. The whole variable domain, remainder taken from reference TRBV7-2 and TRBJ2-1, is GAGVSQSPSNKVTEKGKDVELRCDPISGHTALYWYRQSLGQGLEFLIYFQGNSAPDKSGLPSDRFSAERTGGSVSTLTIQRTQQEDSAVYLCASSLWRTGYNEQFFGPGTRLTVL.

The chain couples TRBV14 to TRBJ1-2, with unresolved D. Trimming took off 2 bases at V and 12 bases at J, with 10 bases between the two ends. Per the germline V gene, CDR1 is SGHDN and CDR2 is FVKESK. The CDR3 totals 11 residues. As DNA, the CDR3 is TGTGCCAGCAGCCAATATGGGTTCCACACCTTC. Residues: CASSQYGFHTF.

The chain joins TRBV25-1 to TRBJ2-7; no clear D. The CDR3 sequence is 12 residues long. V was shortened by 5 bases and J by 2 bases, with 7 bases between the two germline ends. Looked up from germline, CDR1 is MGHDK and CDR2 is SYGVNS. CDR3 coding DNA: TGTGCCAGCAGTTATCTCCCCTACGAGCAGTACTTC. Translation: CASSYLPYEQYF.

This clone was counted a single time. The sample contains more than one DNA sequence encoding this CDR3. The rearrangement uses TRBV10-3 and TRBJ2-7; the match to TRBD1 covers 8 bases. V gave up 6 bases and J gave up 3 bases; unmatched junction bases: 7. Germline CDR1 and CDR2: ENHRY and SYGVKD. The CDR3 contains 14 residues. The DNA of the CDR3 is TGTGCCATCAGCGCCGGGACAGGAGACTACGAGCAGTACTTC. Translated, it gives CAISAGTGDYEQYF.

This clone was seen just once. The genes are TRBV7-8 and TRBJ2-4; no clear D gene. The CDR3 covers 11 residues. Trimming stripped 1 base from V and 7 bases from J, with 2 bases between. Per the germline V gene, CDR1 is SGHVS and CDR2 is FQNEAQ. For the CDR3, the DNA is TGTGCCAGCAGCTTAGGGAACATTCAGTACTTC. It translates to CASSLGNIQYF.

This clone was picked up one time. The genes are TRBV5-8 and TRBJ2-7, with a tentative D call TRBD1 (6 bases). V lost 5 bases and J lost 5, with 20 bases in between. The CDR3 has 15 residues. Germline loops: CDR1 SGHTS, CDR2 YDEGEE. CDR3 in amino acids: CASRTGFLTSHEQYF. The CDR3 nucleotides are TGTGCCAGCAGAACAGGGTTTCTCACAAGCCACGAGCAGTACTTC.

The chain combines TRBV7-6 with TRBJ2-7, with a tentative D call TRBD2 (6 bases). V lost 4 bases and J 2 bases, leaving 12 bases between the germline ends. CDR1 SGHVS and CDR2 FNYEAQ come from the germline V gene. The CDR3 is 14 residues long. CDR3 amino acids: CASSWGGATYEQYF. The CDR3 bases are TGTGCCAGCAGCTGGGGCGGGGCAACCTACGAGCAGTACTTC.

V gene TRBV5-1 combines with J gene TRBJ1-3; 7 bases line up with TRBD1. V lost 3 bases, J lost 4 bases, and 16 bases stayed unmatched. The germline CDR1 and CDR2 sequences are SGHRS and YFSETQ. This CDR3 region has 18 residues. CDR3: CASSSPTGSSGAGNTIYF. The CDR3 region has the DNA TGCGCCAGCAGCTCGCCGACAGGGAGCTCGGGCGCCGGAAACACCATATATTTT. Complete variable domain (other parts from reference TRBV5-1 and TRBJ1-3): KAGVTQTPRYLIKTRGQQVTLSCSPISGHRSVSWYQQTPGQGLQFLFEYFSETQRNKGNFPGRFSGRQFSNSRSEMNVSTLELGDSALYLCASSSPTGSSGAGNTIYFGEGSWLTVV.

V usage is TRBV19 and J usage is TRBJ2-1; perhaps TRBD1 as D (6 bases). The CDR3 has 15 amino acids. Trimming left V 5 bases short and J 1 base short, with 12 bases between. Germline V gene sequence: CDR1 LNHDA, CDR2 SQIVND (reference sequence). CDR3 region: CASSQQGDSYNEQFF. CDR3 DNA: TGTGCCAGTAGTCAACAGGGAGATTCCTACAATGAGCAGTTCTTC.

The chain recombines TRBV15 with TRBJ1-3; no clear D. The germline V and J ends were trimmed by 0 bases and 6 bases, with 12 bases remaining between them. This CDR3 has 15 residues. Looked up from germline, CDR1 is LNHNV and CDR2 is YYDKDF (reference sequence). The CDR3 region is CATSRDQLETNTIYF. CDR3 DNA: TGTGCCACCAGCAGAGATCAGTTAGAGACAAACACCATATATTTT.

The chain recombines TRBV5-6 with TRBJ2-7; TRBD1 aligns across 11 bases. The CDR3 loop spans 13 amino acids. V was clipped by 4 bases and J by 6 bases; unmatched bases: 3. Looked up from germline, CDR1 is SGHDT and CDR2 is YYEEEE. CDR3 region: CASSGQGASEQYF. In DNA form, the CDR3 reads TGTGCCAGCAGCGGACAGGGGGCGAGCGAGCAGTACTTC.